This TCR beta chain was identified during a study of shared clonotypes between healthy human individuals. General observations from the study: Sampling covered nothing but blood. Tissue TCR repertoires likely differ from those found in blood.

As regards this clone: Its antigen is unidentified. At one boundary the junction diverges from the germline segment, which might be a read error.

This CDR3 contains 12 residues. CDR1 and CDR2 from the germline V gene are MDHEN and SYDVKM. There were only Caucasian adults among the donors, and all lived in Nashville, Tennessee. The test was conducted at deep level. Here immunoSEQ multiplex PCR was the method, and the copy in TCRdb shows in-frame clones only, minus some. The data contain some 580,000 clones, around 97% of them singletons. This chain links TRBV28 with TRBJ2-3, with 16 bases matching TRBD2. Sequencing was done on a sample of naive CD4+ T cells sorted from blood. Subset of the sample: CD45RA+ positively selected. This TCR was sampled from a woman aged 25 to 39 in good health. The CDR3 here is CASSGGLAGGEF. The CDR3 DNA reads TGTGCCAGCAGTGGGGGACTAGCGGGAGGGGAATTT.